This passage covers 21 T cell receptor beta chains from one sample sequenced in a study of CD8 T cells in Susac syndrome. With random hexamers, about 0.5 to 1 ug RNA was reverse transcribed. A single record per CDR3 protein comes from TCRdb applying MiXCR to the immunoSEQ multiplex PCR reads. Seen here are some 300,000 distinct CDR3 sequences, roughly 81% observed once, and the top ten hold 0.11%. Input material: CD8+ T cells from PBMCs. These receptors were taken from a human donor with multiple sclerosis.

The chain uses TRBV7-8 and TRBJ1-2, with 10 bases aligning to TRBD1. Germline trimming cut 5 bases from V and 6 bases from J; bases unmatched to any gene: 9. The CDR3 loop spans 15 amino acids. Germline-derived CDR1 and CDR2 are SGHVS and FQNEAQ. In DNA form, the CDR3 reads TGTGCCAGCAGCGACAGTCCGGGACAGGGGCATGGCTACACCTTC. Protein sequence: CASSDSPGQGHGYTF.

This clonotype was seen a handful of times. V is TRBV12-3 or TRBV12-4 and J is TRBJ2-1; D is undetermined. This CDR3 has 14 residues. V lost 1 base and J lost 1, with 5 bases in between. CDR3 amino acids: CASSLVQSYNEQFF. CDR3 nucleotide sequence: TGTGCCAGCAGTTTAGTGCAATCCTACAATGAGCAGTTCTTC.

This chain connects TRBV5-1 to TRBJ1-1, with a weak D call TRBD1 (5 bases). V lost 2 bases, J lost 8 bases, and 10 bases lay in between. Germline CDR1 reads SGHRS; CDR2 reads YFSETQ. The CDR3 contains 12 residues. The CDR3 DNA is TGCGCCAGCAGCTTTTCAGCAGGGGAAGCTTTCTTT. Residues: CASSFSAGEAFF.

The rearrangement joins TRBV6-1 to TRBJ2-7, with D unclear. Per germline, CDR1 MNHNS and CDR2 SASEGT. Trimming stripped 1 base from V and 6 bases from J, with 4 bases between. The CDR3 is made up of 11 amino acids. CDR3 bases: TGTGCCAGCAGTGAAGTCTGCGAGCAGTACTTC. This encodes CASSEVCEQYF.

This clonotype was seen a single time. The J gene is TRBJ2-1, the V gene TRBV27, with 7 bases that match TRBD2. This CDR3 has 16 residues. Germline-derived CDR1 and CDR2 are MNHEY and SMNVEV (reference sequence). V shed 0 bases and J 3 bases; nucleotides not matched to a gene: 5. CDR3 amino acids: CASSLSRGSFYNEQFF. CDR3 nucleotide sequence: TGTGCCAGCAGTTTATCTCGCGGGAGTTTCTACAATGAGCAGTTCTTC.

The J gene is TRBJ2-1, the V gene TRBV5-6; 8 bases agree with TRBD2. This CDR3 spans 15 amino acids. The germline CDR1 and CDR2 sequences are SGHDT and YYEEEE. The ends lost 7 bases at V and 1 base at J; junction bases unmatched: 7. CDR3 DNA sequence: TGTGCCAGCTTCTTAGCGGGGTTTTCCTACAATGAGCAGTTCTTC. It translates to CASFLAGFSYNEQFF.

The chain combines TRBV11-2 with TRBJ2-2, with TRBD2 matching 9 bases. The V and J ends lost 5 bases and 9 bases, in that order; junction bases with no gene match: 10. The length of the CDR3 is 15 residues. Germline CDR1 and CDR2: SGHAT and FQNNGV. The CDR3 loop is CASSTTGLAYRELFF. The CDR3, as DNA: TGTGCCAGCAGCACGACGGGACTAGCCTACAGGGAGCTGTTTTTT.

V is TRBV5-1 and J is TRBJ2-1; TRBD2 aligns across 10 bases. The germline V gene encodes CDR1 SGHRS and CDR2 YFSETQ. J was trimmed by 8 bases and V by 0 bases; bases with no gene match: 8. The CDR3 has 16 amino acids. CDR3 region: CASSLAVSGRYDEQFF. The CDR3 DNA reads TGCGCCAGCAGCTTGGCCGTTAGCGGGAGGTACGATGAGCAGTTCTTC.

This clonotype showed up just once. The J gene is TRBJ1-5, the V gene TRBV12-3 or TRBV12-4, with D maybe TRBD1 (6 bases). V dropped 8 bases and J dropped 5 bases, with 25 bases sitting between them. The CDR3 loop spans 17 amino acids. The CDR3 sequence is CASGKRGGSLWHQPQHF. CDR3 coding DNA: TGTGCCAGCGGCAAAAGGGGGGGGAGTCTGTGGCATCAGCCCCAGCATTTT.

The rearrangement uses TRBV10-3 and TRBJ1-1, with 7 bases aligning to TRBD1. The germline V gene encodes CDR1 ENHRY and CDR2 SYGVKD. V was pared by 10 bases and J by 4 bases, with 9 bases of the junction left unmatched. The CDR3 length is 13 residues. In DNA form, the CDR3 reads TGTGCCACCACAGGGGATGGGGGCACTGAAGCTTTCTTT. Translation gives CATTGDGGTEAFF.

The J gene is TRBJ2-6, the V gene TRBV15, with 7 positions matching TRBD2. The germline V gene encodes CDR1 LNHNV and CDR2 YYDKDF (reference sequence). V dropped 5 bases and J dropped 2; count of bases not matched to a gene: 0. The CDR3 runs 14 residues. CDR3 sequence (DNA): TGTGCCACCAGCGGGAGGGCTGGGGCCAACGTCCTGACTTTC. It translates to CATSGRAGANVLTF.

The gene calls are TRBV6-6 and TRBJ2-1, with a possible D match to TRBD2 (5 bases). V was shortened by 6 bases and J by 3 bases, with 12 bases between the two germline ends. Germline values: CDR1 MNHNY, CDR2 SVGAGI (reference sequence). The CDR3 contains 14 residues. The chain's CDR3 is CASSFIDYYNEQFF. In DNA, the CDR3 is TGTGCCAGCAGCTTTATCGACTACTACAATGAGCAGTTCTTC.

This chain links TRBV5-4 with TRBJ2-7; 7 bases fit TRBD2. There are 15 residues in the CDR3. Germline V lookup: CDR1 SGHNT, CDR2 YYREEE (reference sequence). V shed 0 bases, J shed 6 bases, and the junction held 9 bases outside the gene matches. The CDR3 protein is CASSLDLPREAEQYF. The CDR3 DNA sequence: TGTGCCAGCAGCTTGGACCTACCCCGGGAGGCCGAGCAGTACTTC. The full variable domain, with the rest looked up from reference TRBV5-4 and TRBJ2-7, is ETGVTQSPTHLIKTRGQQVTLRCSSQSGHNTVSWYQQALGQGPQFIFQYYREEENGRGNFPPRFSGLQFPNYSSELNVNALELDDSALYLCASSLDLPREAEQYFGPGTRLTVT.

The chain combines TRBV12-5 with TRBJ1-5; D unclear. V was trimmed by 1 base and J by 13 bases, leaving 11 bases between them. The CDR3 contains 12 residues. From germline, CDR1 is LGHNT and CDR2 FRNRAP. The CDR3 here is CASGLGTVIQHF. The CDR3, as DNA: TGTGCTAGTGGTTTGGGTACTGTTATACAGCATTTT.

The chain carries TRBV11-2 and TRBJ2-6; 7 bases match TRBD1. V shed 4 bases, J shed 0 bases, and the junction held 9 bases outside the gene matches. CDR1 is SGHAT and CDR2 is FQNNGV in the germline V gene. The CDR3 is 18 amino acids. In DNA form, the CDR3 reads TGTGCCAGCAGCTCCCTATTGGGACAGTTCTCTGGGGCCAACGTCCTGACTTTC. Translated: CASSSLLGQFSGANVLTF.

V usage is TRBV9 and J usage is TRBJ2-1; D is unresolved. Looked up from germline, CDR1 is SGDLS and CDR2 is YYNGEE. The V end was cut by 0 bases, the J end by 7 bases, with 8 bases between. This CDR3 comprises 13 residues. The CDR3: CASSVGGANEQFF. CDR3 bases: TGTGCCAGCAGCGTAGGAGGAGCGAATGAGCAGTTCTTC. Full variable domain (missing parts from reference TRBV9 and TRBJ2-1): DSGVTQTPKHLITATGQRVTLRCSPRSGDLSVYWYQQSLDQGLQFLIQYYNGEERAKGNILERFSAQQFPDLHSELNLSSLELGDSALYFCASSVGGANEQFFGPGTRLTVL.

This clonotype has just one count. The chain couples TRBV7-9 to TRBJ1-2; 8 bases agree with TRBD1. This CDR3 contains 14 residues. The germline CDR1 and CDR2 sequences are SEHNR and FQNEAQ (reference sequence). The J segment lost 7 bases and the V segment lost 5 bases, leaving 9 bases of the junction unmatched. CDR3 in DNA: TGTGCCAGCAGCCACCGGACAGGGAGGCCTGGCTACACCTTC. Amino acid sequence: CASSHRTGRPGYTF.

This rearrangement joins TRBV15 to TRBJ2-5; 7 bases fit TRBD2. V shed 0 bases and J 0 bases; nucleotides not matched to a gene: 10. CDR1 and CDR2 from the germline V gene are LNHNV and YYDKDF (reference sequence). This CDR3 is 18 amino acids long. Here the CDR3 reads CATSRDRWSGKYQETQYF. The CDR3 DNA reads as TGTGCCACCAGCAGAGATCGGTGGAGCGGGAAGTACCAAGAGACCCAGTACTTC.

The gene calls are TRBV7-6 and TRBJ2-3; D not resolved. The CDR3 covers 16 residues. Germline V gene data show CDR1 as SGHVS and CDR2 as FNYEAQ. V lost 5 bases and J lost 5, with 20 bases in between. CDR3 nucleotide sequence: TGTGCCAGCAGCCGACTCCCGGGTCATCGGCAAGATACGCAGTATTTT. Translation gives CASSRLPGHRQDTQYF. Complete variable domain (other parts from reference TRBV7-6 and TRBJ2-3): GAGVSQSPRYKVTKRGQDVALRCDPISGHVSLYWYRQALGQGPEFLTYFNYEAQQDKSGLPNDRFSAERPEGSISTLTIQRTEQRDSAMYRCASSRLPGHRQDTQYFGPGTRLTVL.

The chain couples TRBV7-3 to TRBJ2-6; D is uncertain. V was shortened by 2 bases and J by 0 bases, with 14 bases between the two germline ends. Germline V gives CDR1 SGHTA, CDR2 FQGTGA. The CDR3 covers 18 residues. The CDR3 is CASSLVGGSHSGANVLTF. CDR3 bases: TGTGCCAGCAGCTTAGTGGGCGGCAGCCACTCTGGGGCCAACGTCCTGACTTTC.

This rearrangement joins TRBV6-1 to TRBJ2-5, with D perhaps matching TRBD1 or TRBD2 (5 bases each). Germline V gives CDR1 MNHNS, CDR2 SASEGT. This CDR3 is 14 amino acids long. The V and J ends lost 7 bases and 2 bases respectively, with 14 bases between them. This CDR3 is CASTFWDEQETQYF. CDR3 sequence (DNA): TGTGCCAGCACCTTCTGGGACGAGCAAGAGACCCAGTACTTC.